These 9 T cell receptor beta chains share one sample of origin, sequenced in a study of cytomegalovirus exposure and HLA in healthy donors (dated by TCRdb to the late 2010s). Libraries were prepared through the immunoSEQ multiplex PCR assay. For the multiplex PCR, a mixture combining 60 forward primers for TCR Vbeta segments and 13 reverse primers for TCR Jbeta segments was used. TCRdb took over this immuneACCESS table, retaining in-frame rearrangements with V and J assigned. Such tables are incomplete; in checked studies, under half of the missing clones stem from an unresolved V gene, and the remainder is unexplained. The sample has some 140,000 clones on record, 60% to 75% of them singletons. The ten largest clones capture about 1.5% of the sample. Input material: PBMCs. These receptor sequences come from a human donor in good health.

The chain is built from TRBV23-1 and TRBJ2-7; 11 nucleotides agree with TRBD1. TRBV23-1 falls under the ORF class, with uncertain function. Losses at the gene ends were 6 bases for V and 5 bases for J; bases not matched to a gene: 6. The CDR3 loop spans 14 amino acids. Here the CDR3 reads CASSQGQGGNEQYF. CDR3 bases: TGCGCCAGCAGCCAGGGACAGGGGGGCAACGAGCAGTACTTC.

In its sample, this clone was seen once. The gene calls are TRBV30 and TRBJ2-3, with D tentatively TRBD2 (5 bases). Germline CDR1 reads GTSNPN; CDR2 reads SVGIG (reference sequence). Trimming cost V 4 bases and J 1 base, with 12 bases left between them. The CDR3 covers 14 residues. CDR3: CAWMAAEGTDTQYF. Written as DNA, the CDR3 is TGTGCCTGGATGGCAGCGGAGGGCACAGATACGCAGTATTTT. The full variable domain, completed using reference TRBV30 and TRBJ2-3, is SQTIHQWPATLVQPVGSPLSLECTVEGTSNPNLYWYRQAAGRGLQLLFYSVGIGQISSEVPQNLSASRPQDRQFILSSKKLLLSDSGFYLCAWMAAEGTDTQYFGPGTRLTVL.

This clone was seen a few times. The chain links TRBV7-2 to TRBJ1-3; D is ambiguous. The CDR3 sequence is 15 residues long. The germline gives CDR1 SGHTA, CDR2 FQGNSA. V lost 4 bases and J 0 bases, leaving 10 bases between the germline ends. CDR3 sequence reads: CASSSGMFSGNTIYF. CDR3 nucleotide sequence: TGTGCCAGCAGCTCGGGGATGTTCTCTGGAAACACCATATATTTT.

CDR3 in amino acids: CASNWANTGELFF. CDR3 nucleotides: TGTGCCAGCAACTGGGCCAACACCGGGGAGCTGTTTTTT. The genes are TRBV28 and TRBJ2-2; no firm D call. V was cut by 7 bases and J by 2 bases, with 8 bases left in between. Germline assignment: CDR1 MDHEN and CDR2 SYDVKM. This CDR3 has 13 residues.

The chain recombines TRBV18 with TRBJ2-3; TRBD2 is a possible D gene (5 bases). Germline assignment: CDR1 KGHSH and CDR2 LQKENI. The V end lost 0 bases, the J end lost 2 bases, and 9 bases lay between the germline ends. The CDR3 loop spans 15 amino acids. The CDR3 loop reads CASSPPGGSTDTQYF. The CDR3, as DNA: TGTGCCAGCTCACCACCTGGCGGGTCCACAGATACGCAGTATTTT.

The J gene is TRBJ2-3, the V gene TRBV2; 10 bases are a match to TRBD1. This CDR3 spans 16 amino acids. CDR1 is SNHLY and CDR2 is FYNNEI in the germline V gene. V trimming: 5 bases; J trimming: 4 bases; junction bases outside the gene matches: 9. The CDR3 is CASSPSGQGGADTQYF. Written as DNA, the CDR3 is TGTGCCAGCAGTCCTTCCGGACAGGGGGGCGCAGATACGCAGTATTTT.

In this sample, this clone turned up once. The chain employs TRBV19 and TRBJ2-2; D call uncertain. Trimming took off 10 bases at V and 4 bases at J, with 10 bases between the two ends. CDR3 length: 12 residues. CDR1 and CDR2 from the germline V gene are LNHDA and SQIVND (reference sequence). As DNA, the CDR3 is TGTGCCACTACGACTGTCACCGGGGAGCTGTTTTTT. It codes for CATTTVTGELFF.

As concerns this clone: The junction departs from germline at one end; a sequencing error may be responsible. This chain links TRBV7-7 with TRBJ2-2; a weak D match, TRBD2 (6 bases). The CDR3 is 15 residues long. Germline CDR1 and CDR2: SSHAT and FNYEAQ (reference sequence). CDR3 DNA sequence: TGTGCTAGCAGCTTATCCACGGACTATACCGGGGAGCTGTTTTTT. Protein: CASSLSTDYTGELFF. The whole variable domain, filled in from reference TRBV7-7 and TRBJ2-2, reads GAGVSQSPRYKVTKRGQDVTLRCDPISSHATLYWYQQALGQGPEFLTYFNYEAQPDKSGLPSDRFSAERPEGSISTLTIQRTEQRDSAMYRCASSLSTDYTGELFFGEGSRLTVL.

The rearrangement joins TRBV4-1 to TRBJ2-3; tentative D call: TRBD1 (5 bases). Trimming left V 2 bases short and J 7 bases short, with 10 bases between. The CDR3 is 13 amino acids. Germline V gene data show CDR1 as MGHRA and CDR2 as YSYEKL. The CDR3 DNA is TGCGCCAGCAGCCAACGGTGGGGCAATACGCAGTATTTT. The encoded protein is CASSQRWGNTQYF.